Here is one TCR beta chain with its context. Antigen specificity is unknown. The assay was immunoSEQ multiplex PCR, and TCRdb's table has in-frame clones only and misses some. The table shows approximately 98,000 clones, with approximately 86% occurring only once. This record comes from a study of cytomegalovirus exposure and HLA in healthy donors. Study-level findings and limits: About 180 TCR beta chains were listed as cytomegalovirus-associated.

Sequencing input: PBMCs. The receptor was derived from a woman aged 18-29 years in good health and CMV-seronegative.

CDR3 DNA: TGCGCCAGCAGCTTGCCCACAGGGGGCGTTGACACTGAAGCTTTCTTT. Its translation: CASSLPTGGVDTEAFF. The chain links TRBV5-1 to TRBJ1-1; 9 bases are a match to TRBD1. CDR1 is SGHRS and CDR2 is YFSETQ in the germline V gene. The CDR3 has 16 residues. The V segment lost 1 base and the J segment 3 bases; nucleotides outside the gene matches: 7.